Given below is one TCR beta chain in context. The antigen is not known. This entry belongs to a study of beta chain features in type 1 diabetes. The entirety of the isolated RNA underwent reverse transcription, so expressed TCRB transcripts were sequenced. Produced via immunoSEQ multiplex PCR; TCRdb's table is partial and in-frame only. The sample shows some 360,000 clones, 8% to 10% of them seen only once. The authors obtained over 98% purity in all sorted populations. The CDR3 is 16 residues long. The germline gives CDR1 SGHNT, CDR2 YYREEE (reference sequence). Germline trimming cut 2 bases from V and 7 bases from J; bases unmatched to any gene: 10. Study findings and constraints: In these data, an HLA type influence on TCRB rearrangement remained unresolved. Short templates might get an advantage during PCR, and this would be equal in patients and controls. cDNA-based sequencing might over-represent cells highly expressing TCR. For Type 1 diabetes patients, all four CD4+ subsets carried TCRB CDR3s that were moderately but significantly shorter.

The sequencing sample was made of central memory CD4+ T cells from blood. This TCR was recovered from a man aged 30-40 years with type 1 diabetes. The gene calls are TRBV5-4 and TRBJ1-4; 8 nucleotides align to TRBD1. CDR3 sequence: CASSFQQGGIGEKLFF. The CDR3 coding sequence is TGTGCCAGCAGCTTTCAACAGGGGGGAATAGGTGAAAAACTGTTTTTT.